The 16 T cell receptor beta chains given below trace back to one sample, sequenced in a study of cytomegalovirus exposure and HLA in healthy donors. The table came from immunoSEQ multiplex PCR; TCRdb's copy has only in-frame clones and leaves some out. The sample contains fewer than 200,000 clones, approximately 86% of which appear only once. The sequenced material came from PBMCs. These receptors all come from a woman aged 18-35 years in good health and CMV-seronegative.

The rearrangement joins TRBV4-2 to TRBJ1-2; D may be TRBD1 (6 bases). V lost 3 bases, J lost 3 bases, and 14 bases lay in between. The germline V gene has CDR1 LGHNA and CDR2 YNFKEQ. The CDR3 contains 15 residues. Here the CDR3 DNA reads TGTGCCAGCAGCCAGACACAGGGAGTGGACTATGGCTACACCTTC. This gives the protein CASSQTQGVDYGYTF.

The chain links TRBV5-6 to TRBJ2-1; D is possibly TRBD2 (6 bases). Trimming took 4 bases from V and 4 from J, leaving 24 bases between them. Germline V gene lookup returns CDR1 SGHDT and CDR2 YYEEEE. CDR3 length: 18 residues. This CDR3 is CASSQIAEEGGMYNEQFF. DNA for the CDR3: TGTGCCAGCAGCCAAATTGCCGAGGAGGGAGGAATGTACAATGAGCAGTTCTTC.

This clone has only a few counts. The chain links TRBV4-1 to TRBJ2-2; 7 positions match TRBD1. The germline V gene encodes CDR1 MGHRA and CDR2 YSYEKL. J was trimmed by 4 bases and V by 1 base; bases with no gene match: 9. The length of the CDR3 is 17 residues. This CDR3 is CASSQVPTGQGTGELFF. The CDR3, as DNA: TGCGCCAGCAGCCAAGTACCGACAGGGCAGGGCACCGGGGAGCTGTTTTTT.

This clone has just a few counts. The rearrangement joins TRBV15 to TRBJ1-2, with a tentative D call TRBD1 (6 bases). Germline V gives CDR1 LNHNV, CDR2 YYDKDF (reference sequence). The ends were cut back, 6 bases at V and 2 bases at J, with 10 bases in the middle. The CDR3 loop spans 13 amino acids. CDR3 sequence (DNA): TGTGCCACCAGTCCCGACAGGAACTATGGCTACACCTTC. It codes for CATSPDRNYGYTF.

CDR3 nucleotides: TGTGCCAGCCTCTCTAGACTAGGGGTGACTGAAGCTTTCTTT. Its translation is CASLSRLGVTEAFF. The chain recombines TRBV27 with TRBJ1-1; the D gene is possibly TRBD1 (5 bases). The CDR3 spans 14 residues. In germline, CDR1 is MNHEY, CDR2 SMNVEV (reference sequence). Trimming stripped 8 bases from V and 5 bases from J, with 18 bases between.

The CDR3: CASSQDPPTGGSYEQYF. The CDR3 nucleotides read TGCGCCAGCAGCCAAGACCCCCCAACAGGGGGCAGCTACGAGCAGTACTTC. The chain recombines TRBV4-1 with TRBJ2-7, with 9 nucleotides matching TRBD1. Per the germline V gene, CDR1 is MGHRA and CDR2 is YSYEKL. The trim removed 0 bases at V and 3 bases at J, leaving 9 bases unmatched. The CDR3 is 17 amino acids.

In this sample, this clone turned up many times. The chain uses TRBV18 and TRBJ1-2; no definite D call. With 5 bases removed from V and 8 bases from J, the gap between germline ends came to 15 bases. The CDR3 is made up of 13 amino acids. Germline CDR1 is KGHSH and CDR2 is LQKENI. In nucleotides, the CDR3 is TGTGCCAGCTCAGAGCTGAACTCGCCCGGCTACACCTTC. It codes for CASSELNSPGYTF.

V and J are TRBV11-3 and TRBJ2-3; 11 nucleotides align to TRBD2. Per the germline V gene, CDR1 is SGHNT and CDR2 is YENEEA. J lost 4 bases, V lost 5 bases, and 11 bases had no gene match. This CDR3 contains 17 residues. The CDR3 DNA reads as TGTGCCAGCAGCCAATCACTAGCGGGAGCACTGGCAGATACGCAGTATTTT. Translated, it gives CASSQSLAGALADTQYF.

The V and J genes are TRBV11-3 and TRBJ1-1; 8 nucleotides agree with TRBD1. Trimming removed 4 bases from V and 3 bases from J; junction bases left unmatched: 1. Germline CDR1 and CDR2: SGHNT and YENEEA. This CDR3 region has 13 residues. In DNA form, the CDR3 reads TGTGCCAGCAGCTCGGACAGGGACACTGAAGCTTTCTTT. Protein product: CASSSDRDTEAFF.

This sequence joins TRBV27 and TRBJ1-3; D gene uncertain. Per germline, CDR1 MNHEY and CDR2 SMNVEV (reference sequence). CDR3 length: 15 amino acids. V was trimmed by 5 bases and J by 4 bases, leaving 15 bases between them. The CDR3 region has the DNA TGTGCCAGCAGTCCAGCCGGTCGAGGGGGAAACACCATATATTTT. It translates to CASSPAGRGGNTIYF.

The V and J genes are TRBV18 and TRBJ1-1, with TRBD1 identical over 7 bases. The CDR3 is 15 residues long. V lost 4 bases to trimming and J lost 0 bases; unmatched junction nucleotides: 5. Germline V gene data show CDR1 as KGHSH and CDR2 as LQKENI. This CDR3 is CASSQKTGMNTEAFF. CDR3 in DNA: TGTGCCAGCTCACAAAAGACAGGGATGAACACTGAAGCTTTCTTT.

This clone has more than one count but fewer than ten. The chain uses TRBV4-1 and TRBJ2-7, with D possibly TRBD2 on 6 matching bases. With 0 bases removed from V and 0 bases from J, the gap between germline ends came to 9 bases. CDR3 length: 15 residues. The germline V gene encodes CDR1 MGHRA and CDR2 YSYEKL. Here the CDR3 reads CASSQDREISYEQYF. The CDR3 nucleotides are TGCGCCAGCAGCCAAGATCGGGAGATCTCCTACGAGCAGTACTTC.

The CDR3 nucleotides are TGTGCCAGTAGTATTAACGTCTGGGGCGAGACTGAAGCTTTCTTT. Its translation is CASSINVWGETEAFF. The J gene is TRBJ1-1, the V gene TRBV19; the D gene is possibly TRBD1 (5 bases). V gave up 3 bases and J gave up 5 bases, with 16 bases separating them. The CDR3 has 15 residues. Germline CDR1 reads LNHDA; CDR2 reads SQIVND (reference sequence).

This chain connects TRBV6-5 to TRBJ2-7; 10 positions match TRBD2. The CDR3 extends over 16 amino acids. Germline values: CDR1 MNHEY, CDR2 SVGAGI. Trimming cost V 0 bases and J 3 bases; bases outside gene matches: 5. The CDR3 reads CASSYSTSGDYYEQYF. CDR3 bases: TGTGCCAGCAGTTACTCTACTAGCGGGGACTACTACGAGCAGTACTTC.

V usage is TRBV5-4 and J usage is TRBJ2-7; the match to TRBD1 covers 7 bases. The J segment lost 0 bases and the V segment lost 4 bases, leaving 4 bases of the junction unmatched. This CDR3 comprises 14 residues. Germline assignment: CDR1 SGHNT and CDR2 YYREEE (reference sequence). This chain's CDR3 is CASSETGSSYEQYF. CDR3 nucleotides: TGTGCCAGCAGCGAGACAGGGAGCTCCTACGAGCAGTACTTC.

This clone was observed a single time. The DNA of the CDR3 is TGTGCCAGCAGCTTAAATCAGGCCCTTTTGAACGGGGAGCTGTTTTTT. Protein sequence: CASSLNQALLNGELFF. The V gene is TRBV13, the J gene TRBJ2-2; D not resolved. The germline V and J ends were trimmed by 2 bases and 7 bases, with 17 bases remaining between them. Germline V gene sequence: CDR1 PRHDT, CDR2 FYEKMQ (reference sequence). The CDR3 runs 16 residues.